This T cell receptor beta chain stems from a study of immune evolution from preneoplasia to lung adenocarcinoma. Sequencing used immunoSEQ multiplex PCR; TCRdb keeps in-frame clones, though not all of them. The sample lists some 2,900 clones, about 85% occurring once. Study outcomes and limitations: From normal lung to invasive adenocarcinoma, top clone frequencies appeared to decrease.

The CDR3 is 17 residues long. Germline-derived CDR1 and CDR2 are GTSNPN and SVGIG (reference sequence). Germline trimming cut 8 bases from V and 3 bases from J; bases unmatched to any gene: 16. On this clone: The antigen remains undetermined.

Nucleic acids came from premalignant or tumor cells enriched by macro-dissection. The clonotype was recovered from a person between 70 and 80 years old with invasive lung adenocarcinoma. Sequenced input: FFPE invasive lung adenocarcinoma tissue. The rearrangement links TRBV30 to TRBJ2-6, with 7 bases matching TRBD1. The CDR3 spells CAVMGQGDTYGANVLTF. CDR3 bases: TGTGCCGTAATGGGGCAGGGGGATACTTATGGGGCCAACGTCCTGACTTTC.